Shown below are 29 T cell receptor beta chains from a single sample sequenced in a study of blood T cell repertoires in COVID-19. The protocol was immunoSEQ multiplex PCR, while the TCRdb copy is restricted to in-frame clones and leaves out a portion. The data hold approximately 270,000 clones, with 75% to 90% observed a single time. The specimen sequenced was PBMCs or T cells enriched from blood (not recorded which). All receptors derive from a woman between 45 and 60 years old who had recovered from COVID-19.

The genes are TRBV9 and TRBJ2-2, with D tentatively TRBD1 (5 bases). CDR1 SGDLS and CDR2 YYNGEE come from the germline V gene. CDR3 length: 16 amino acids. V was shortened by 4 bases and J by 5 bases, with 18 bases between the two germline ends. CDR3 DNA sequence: TGTGCCAGCAGCCCGATGGGGCGAGTCCCTACCGGGGAGCTGTTTTTT. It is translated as CASSPMGRVPTGELFF.

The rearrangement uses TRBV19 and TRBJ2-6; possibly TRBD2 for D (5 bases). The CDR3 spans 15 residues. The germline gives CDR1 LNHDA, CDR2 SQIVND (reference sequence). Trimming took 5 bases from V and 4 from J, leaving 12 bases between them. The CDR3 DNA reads TGTGCCAGTAGTGTTCACCCGGGAGGGGCCAACGTCCTGACTTTC. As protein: CASSVHPGGANVLTF.

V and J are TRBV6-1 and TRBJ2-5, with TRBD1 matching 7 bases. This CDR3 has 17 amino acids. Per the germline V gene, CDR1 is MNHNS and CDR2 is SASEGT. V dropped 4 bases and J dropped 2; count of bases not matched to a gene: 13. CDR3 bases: TGTGCCAGCAGTGGGAAACCGGGACAGTCGATACAAGAGACCCAGTACTTC. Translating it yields CASSGKPGQSIQETQYF.

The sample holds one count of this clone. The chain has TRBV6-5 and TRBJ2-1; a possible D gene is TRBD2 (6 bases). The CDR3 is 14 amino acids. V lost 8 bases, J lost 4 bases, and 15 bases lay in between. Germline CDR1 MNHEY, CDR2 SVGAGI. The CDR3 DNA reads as TGTGCCAGCCTCCCCGGGCGGGGTTACAATGAGCAGTTCTTC. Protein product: CASLPGRGYNEQFF.

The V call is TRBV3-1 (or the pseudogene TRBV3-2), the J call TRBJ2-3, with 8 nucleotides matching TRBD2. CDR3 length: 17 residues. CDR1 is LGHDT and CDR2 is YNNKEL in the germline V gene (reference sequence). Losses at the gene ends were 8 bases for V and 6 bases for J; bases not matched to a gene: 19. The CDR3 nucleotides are TGTGCCAGCGGTCCCATTTTTAGCGGGAAGGGGGTGGATACGCAGTATTTT. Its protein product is CASGPIFSGKGVDTQYF.

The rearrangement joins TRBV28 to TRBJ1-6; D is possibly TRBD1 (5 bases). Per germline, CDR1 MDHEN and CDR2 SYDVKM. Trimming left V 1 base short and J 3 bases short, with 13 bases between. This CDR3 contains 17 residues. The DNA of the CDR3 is TGTGCCAGCAGTTTATTCGCCCAGGGTGACTATAATTCACCCCTCCACTTT. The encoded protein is CASSLFAQGDYNSPLHF.

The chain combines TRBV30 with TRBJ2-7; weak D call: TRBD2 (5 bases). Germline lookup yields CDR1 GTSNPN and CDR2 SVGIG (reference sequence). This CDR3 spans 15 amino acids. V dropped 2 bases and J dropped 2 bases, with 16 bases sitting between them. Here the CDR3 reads CAWSLLAGSTYEQYF. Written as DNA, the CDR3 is TGTGCCTGGAGTCTCCTCGCGGGTTCAACCTACGAGCAGTACTTC.

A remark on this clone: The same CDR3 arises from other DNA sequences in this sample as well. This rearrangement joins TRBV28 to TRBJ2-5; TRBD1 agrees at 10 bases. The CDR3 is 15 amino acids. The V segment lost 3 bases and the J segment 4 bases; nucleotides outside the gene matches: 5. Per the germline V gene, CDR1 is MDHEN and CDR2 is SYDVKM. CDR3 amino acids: CASSLPTGGRETQYF. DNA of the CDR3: TGTGCCAGCAGTTTGCCGACAGGGGGCAGAGAGACCCAGTACTTC.

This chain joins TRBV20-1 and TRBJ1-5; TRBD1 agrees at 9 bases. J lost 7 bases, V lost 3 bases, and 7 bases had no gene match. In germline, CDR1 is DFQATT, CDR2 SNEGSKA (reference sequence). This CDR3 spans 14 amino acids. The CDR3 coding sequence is TGCAGTGCTAGTTCGACAGGGGGTGGGCAGCCCCAGCATTTT. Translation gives CSASSTGGGQPQHF.

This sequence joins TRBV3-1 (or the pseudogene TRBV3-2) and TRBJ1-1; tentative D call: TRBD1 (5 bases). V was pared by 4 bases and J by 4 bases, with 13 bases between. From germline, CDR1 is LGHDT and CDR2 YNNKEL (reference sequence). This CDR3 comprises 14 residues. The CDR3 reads CASSPSAGGTEAFF. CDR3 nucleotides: TGTGCCAGCAGCCCTTCGGCGGGGGGCACTGAAGCTTTCTTT.

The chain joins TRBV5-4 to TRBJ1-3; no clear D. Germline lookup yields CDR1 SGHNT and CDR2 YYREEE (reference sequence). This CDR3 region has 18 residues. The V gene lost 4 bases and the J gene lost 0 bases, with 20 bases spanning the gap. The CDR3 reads CASSTWAQEFLSGNTIYF. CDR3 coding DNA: TGTGCCAGCAGCACGTGGGCCCAGGAATTTCTCTCTGGAAACACCATATATTTT.

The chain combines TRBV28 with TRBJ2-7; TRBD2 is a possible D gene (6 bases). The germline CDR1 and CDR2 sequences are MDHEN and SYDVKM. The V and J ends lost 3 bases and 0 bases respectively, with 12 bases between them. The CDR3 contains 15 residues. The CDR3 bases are TGTGCCAGCAGTTTTAAATTGCGGGACTCCTACGAGCAGTACTTC. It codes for CASSFKLRDSYEQYF.

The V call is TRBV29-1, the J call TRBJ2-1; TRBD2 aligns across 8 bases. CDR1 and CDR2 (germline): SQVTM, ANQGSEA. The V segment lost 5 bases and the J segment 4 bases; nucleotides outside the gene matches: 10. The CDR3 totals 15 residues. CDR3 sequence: CSVTKLADFYNEQFF. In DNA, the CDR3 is TGCAGCGTTACTAAACTAGCGGACTTTTACAATGAGCAGTTCTTC.

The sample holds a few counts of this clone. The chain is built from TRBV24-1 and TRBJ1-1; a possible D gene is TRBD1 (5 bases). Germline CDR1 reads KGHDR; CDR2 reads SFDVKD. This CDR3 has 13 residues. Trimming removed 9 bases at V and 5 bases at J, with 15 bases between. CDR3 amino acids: CATQGLWWTEAFF. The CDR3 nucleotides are TGTGCCACCCAGGGTCTTTGGTGGACTGAAGCTTTCTTT.

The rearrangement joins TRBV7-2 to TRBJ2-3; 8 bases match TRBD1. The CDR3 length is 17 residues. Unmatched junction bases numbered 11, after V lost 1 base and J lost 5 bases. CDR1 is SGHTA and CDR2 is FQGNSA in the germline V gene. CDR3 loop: CASSLGGGRGLGDTQYF. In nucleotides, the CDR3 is TGTGCCAGCAGCTTAGGGGGAGGCAGGGGGCTTGGAGATACGCAGTATTTT.

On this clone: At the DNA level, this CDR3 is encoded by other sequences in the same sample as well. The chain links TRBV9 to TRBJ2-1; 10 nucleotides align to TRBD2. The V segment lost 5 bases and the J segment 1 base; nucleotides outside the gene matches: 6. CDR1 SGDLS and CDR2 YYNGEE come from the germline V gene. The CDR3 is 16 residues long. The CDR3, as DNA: TGTGCCAGCAGTGCTAGCGGGAGTAGTTCCTACAATGAGCAGTTCTTC. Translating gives CASSASGSSSYNEQFF.

CDR3 nucleotide sequence: TGCGCCAGCAGCCAGGACGACAGCAGCGGCTACACCTTC. This translates into CASSQDDSSGYTF. The gene calls are TRBV5-1 and TRBJ1-2; D is possibly TRBD1 (5 bases). V dropped 4 bases and J dropped 8 bases, with 15 bases sitting between them. CDR3 length equals 13 residues. The germline CDR1 and CDR2 sequences are SGHRS and YFSETQ.

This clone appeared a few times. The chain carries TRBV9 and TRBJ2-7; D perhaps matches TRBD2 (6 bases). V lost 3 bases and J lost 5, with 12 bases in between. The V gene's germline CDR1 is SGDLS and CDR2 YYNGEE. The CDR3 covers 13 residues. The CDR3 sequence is CASSGPGADEQYF. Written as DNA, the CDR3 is TGTGCCAGCAGCGGCCCGGGAGCGGACGAGCAGTACTTC. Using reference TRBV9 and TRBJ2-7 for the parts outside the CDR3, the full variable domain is DSGVTQTPKHLITATGQRVTLRCSPRSGDLSVYWYQQSLDQGLQFLIQYYNGEERAKGNILERFSAQQFPDLHSELNLSSLELGDSALYFCASSGPGADEQYFGPGTRLTVT.

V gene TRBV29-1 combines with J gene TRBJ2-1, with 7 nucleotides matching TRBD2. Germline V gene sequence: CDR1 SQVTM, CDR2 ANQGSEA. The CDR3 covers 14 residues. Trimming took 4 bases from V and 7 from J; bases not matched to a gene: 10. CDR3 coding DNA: TGCAGCGTTGTTTGGTCTAGCGGTTGGAATGAGCAGTTCTTC. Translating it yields CSVVWSSGWNEQFF.

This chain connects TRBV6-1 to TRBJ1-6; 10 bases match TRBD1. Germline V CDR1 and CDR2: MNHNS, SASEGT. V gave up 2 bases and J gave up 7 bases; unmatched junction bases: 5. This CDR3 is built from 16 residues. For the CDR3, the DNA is TGTGCCAGCAGTGAATGGGACAGGGGAGCGAATTCACCCCTCCACTTT. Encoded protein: CASSEWDRGANSPLHF.

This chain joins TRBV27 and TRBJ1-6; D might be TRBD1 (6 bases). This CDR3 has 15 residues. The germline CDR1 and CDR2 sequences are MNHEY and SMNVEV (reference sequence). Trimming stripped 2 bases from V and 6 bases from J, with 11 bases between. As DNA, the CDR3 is TGTGCCAGCAGTTTAAGGACAGCCTTTAATTCACCCCTCCACTTT. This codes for CASSLRTAFNSPLHF.

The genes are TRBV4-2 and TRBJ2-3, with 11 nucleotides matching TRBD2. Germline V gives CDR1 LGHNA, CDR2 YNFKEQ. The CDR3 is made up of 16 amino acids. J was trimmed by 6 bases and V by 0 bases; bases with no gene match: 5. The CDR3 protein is CASSQEVTSGKDTQYF. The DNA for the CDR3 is TGTGCCAGCAGCCAAGAGGTGACTAGCGGGAAGGATACGCAGTATTTT.

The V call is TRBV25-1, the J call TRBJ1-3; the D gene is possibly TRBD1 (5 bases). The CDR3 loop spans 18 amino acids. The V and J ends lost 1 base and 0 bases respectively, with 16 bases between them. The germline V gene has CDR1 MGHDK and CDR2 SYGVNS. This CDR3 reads CASSEWKGVPSSGNTIYF. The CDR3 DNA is TGTGCCAGCAGTGAATGGAAAGGGGTCCCCTCCTCTGGAAACACCATATATTTT. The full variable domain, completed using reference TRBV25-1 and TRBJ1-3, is EADIYQTPRYLVIGTGKKITLECSQTMGHDKMYWYQQDPGMELHLIHYSYGVNSTEKGDLSSESTVSRIRTEHFPLTLESARPSHTSQYLCASSEWKGVPSSGNTIYFGEGSWLTVV.

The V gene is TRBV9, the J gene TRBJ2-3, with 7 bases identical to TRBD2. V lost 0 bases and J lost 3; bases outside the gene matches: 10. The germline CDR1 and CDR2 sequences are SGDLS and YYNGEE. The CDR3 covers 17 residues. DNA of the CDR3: TGTGCCAGCAGCGTAGGTCAATGGGAGGGAGGGACAGATACGCAGTATTTT. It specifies CASSVGQWEGGTDTQYF.

Here the CDR3 reads CASRNGQAFLSGYTF. The CDR3 bases are TGTGCCAGCAGGAATGGACAGGCTTTTTTGAGTGGCTACACCTTC. The rearrangement uses TRBV28 and TRBJ1-2, with TRBD1 identical over 7 bases. J lost 7 bases, V lost 6 bases, and 14 bases had no gene match. The germline gives CDR1 MDHEN, CDR2 SYDVKM. The CDR3 has 15 residues.

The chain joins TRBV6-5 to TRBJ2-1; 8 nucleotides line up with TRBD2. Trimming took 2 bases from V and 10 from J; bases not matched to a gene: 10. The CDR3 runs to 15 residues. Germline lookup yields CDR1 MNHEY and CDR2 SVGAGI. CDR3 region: CASSYGREGPGEQFF. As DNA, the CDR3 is TGTGCCAGCAGTTACGGCCGGGAGGGCCCAGGGGAGCAGTTCTTC.

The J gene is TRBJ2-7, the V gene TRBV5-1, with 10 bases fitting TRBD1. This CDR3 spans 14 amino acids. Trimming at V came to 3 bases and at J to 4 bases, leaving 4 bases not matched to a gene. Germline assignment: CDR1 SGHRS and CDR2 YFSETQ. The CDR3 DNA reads TGCGCCAGCAGCTCCCCGGGACAGGGGTACGAGCAGTACTTC. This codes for CASSSPGQGYEQYF.

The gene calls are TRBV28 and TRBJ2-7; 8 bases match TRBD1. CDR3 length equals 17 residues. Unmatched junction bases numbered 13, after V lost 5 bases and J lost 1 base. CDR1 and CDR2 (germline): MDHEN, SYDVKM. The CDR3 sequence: CASSPPDRVIRSYEQYF. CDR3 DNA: TGTGCCAGCAGTCCCCCGGACAGGGTGATAAGGTCCTACGAGCAGTACTTC.

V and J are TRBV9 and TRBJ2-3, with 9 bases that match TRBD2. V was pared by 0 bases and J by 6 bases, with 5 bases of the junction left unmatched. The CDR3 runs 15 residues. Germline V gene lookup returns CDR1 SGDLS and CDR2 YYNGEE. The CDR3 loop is CASSVGGRATDTQYF. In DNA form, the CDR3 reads TGTGCCAGCAGCGTAGGCGGGAGGGCCACGGATACGCAGTATTTT.